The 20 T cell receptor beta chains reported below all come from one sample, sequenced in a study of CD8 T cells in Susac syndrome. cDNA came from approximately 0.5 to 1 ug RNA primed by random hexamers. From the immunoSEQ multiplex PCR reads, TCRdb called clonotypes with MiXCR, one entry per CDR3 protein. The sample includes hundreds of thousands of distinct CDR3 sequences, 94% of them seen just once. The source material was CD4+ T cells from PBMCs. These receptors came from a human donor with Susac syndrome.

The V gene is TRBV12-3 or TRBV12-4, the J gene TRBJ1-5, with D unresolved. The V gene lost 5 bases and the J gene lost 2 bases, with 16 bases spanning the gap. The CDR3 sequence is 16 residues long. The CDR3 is CASSTRLSGGNQPQHF. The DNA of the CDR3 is TGTGCCAGCAGTACCCGCTTATCCGGCGGCAATCAGCCCCAGCATTTT.

The CDR3 here is CAISARGGTETEAFF. The CDR3 nucleotides read TGTGCCATCAGTGCCAGAGGCGGGACAGAGACTGAAGCTTTCTTT. The chain recombines TRBV10-3 with TRBJ1-1, with 7 nucleotides matching TRBD1. The V and J ends lost 4 bases and 5 bases, in that order; junction bases with no gene match: 10. Per the germline V gene, CDR1 is ENHRY and CDR2 is SYGVKD. There are 15 residues in the CDR3.

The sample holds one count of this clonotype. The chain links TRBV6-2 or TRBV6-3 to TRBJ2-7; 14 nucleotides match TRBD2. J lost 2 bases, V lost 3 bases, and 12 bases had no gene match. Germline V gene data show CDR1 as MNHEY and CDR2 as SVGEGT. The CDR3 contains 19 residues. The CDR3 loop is CASSYRTSGGTTYTYEQYF. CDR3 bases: TGTGCCAGCAGTTATAGGACTAGCGGGGGGACTACTTACACCTACGAGCAGTACTTC.

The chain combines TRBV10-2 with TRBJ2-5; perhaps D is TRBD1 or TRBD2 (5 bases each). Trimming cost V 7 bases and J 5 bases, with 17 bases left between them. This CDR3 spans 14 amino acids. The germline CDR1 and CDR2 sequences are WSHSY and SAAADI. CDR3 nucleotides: TGCGCCAGCAACTCCGCCGGGACCCGTGAGACCCAGTACTTC. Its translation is CASNSAGTRETQYF.

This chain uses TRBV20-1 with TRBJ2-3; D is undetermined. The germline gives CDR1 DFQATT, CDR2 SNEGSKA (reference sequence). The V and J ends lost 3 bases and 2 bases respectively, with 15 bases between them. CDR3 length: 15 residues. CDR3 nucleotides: TGCAGTGCTAGCAATTGGCAGAGATACACAGATACGCAGTATTTT. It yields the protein CSASNWQRYTDTQYF.

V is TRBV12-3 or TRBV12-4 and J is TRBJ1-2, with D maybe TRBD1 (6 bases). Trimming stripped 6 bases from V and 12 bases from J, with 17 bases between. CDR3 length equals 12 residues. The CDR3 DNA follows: TGTGCCAGCAGCCTACCGGGGGGCGGGAACACCTTC. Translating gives CASSLPGGGNTF.

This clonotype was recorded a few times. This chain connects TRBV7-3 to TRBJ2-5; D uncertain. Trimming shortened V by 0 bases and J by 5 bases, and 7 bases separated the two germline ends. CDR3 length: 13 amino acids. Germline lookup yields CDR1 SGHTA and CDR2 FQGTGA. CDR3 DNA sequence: TGTGCCAGCAGCTTAACTCCCGCTGAGACCCAGTACTTC. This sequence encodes CASSLTPAETQYF.

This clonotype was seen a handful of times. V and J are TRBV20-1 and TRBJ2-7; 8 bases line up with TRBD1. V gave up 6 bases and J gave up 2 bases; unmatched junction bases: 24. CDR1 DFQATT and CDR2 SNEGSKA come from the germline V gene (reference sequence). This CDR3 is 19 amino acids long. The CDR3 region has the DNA TGCAGTGCCCCCGACTGGGGCCTTAAACCAGGGGGCCCCACCTACGAGCAGTACTTC. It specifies CSAPDWGLKPGGPTYEQYF.

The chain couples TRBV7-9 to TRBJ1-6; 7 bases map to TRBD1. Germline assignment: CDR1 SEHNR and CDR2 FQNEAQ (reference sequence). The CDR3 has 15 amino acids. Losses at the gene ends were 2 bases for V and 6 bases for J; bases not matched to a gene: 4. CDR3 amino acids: CASSLRDSPNSPLHF. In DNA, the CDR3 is TGTGCCAGCAGCTTAAGGGACAGCCCTAATTCACCCCTCCACTTT.

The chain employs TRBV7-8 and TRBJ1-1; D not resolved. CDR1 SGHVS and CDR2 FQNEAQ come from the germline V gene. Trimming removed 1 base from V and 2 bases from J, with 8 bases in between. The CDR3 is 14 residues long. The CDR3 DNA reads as TGTGCCAGCAGCTTAGGGCAGGACAACACTGAAGCTTTCTTT. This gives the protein CASSLGQDNTEAFF.

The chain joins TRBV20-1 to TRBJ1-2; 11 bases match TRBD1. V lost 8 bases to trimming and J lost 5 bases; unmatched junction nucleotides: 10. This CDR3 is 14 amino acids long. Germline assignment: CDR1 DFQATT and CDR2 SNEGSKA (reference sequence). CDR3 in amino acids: CSPIPGQGEYGYTF. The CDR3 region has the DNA TGCAGTCCTATACCGGGACAGGGGGAATATGGCTACACCTTC.

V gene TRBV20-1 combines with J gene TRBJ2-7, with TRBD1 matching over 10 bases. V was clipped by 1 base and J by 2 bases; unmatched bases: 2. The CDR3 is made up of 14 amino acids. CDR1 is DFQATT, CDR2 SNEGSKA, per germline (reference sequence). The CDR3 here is CSARVGTGAYEQYF. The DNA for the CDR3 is TGCAGTGCTAGAGTCGGGACAGGGGCCTACGAGCAGTACTTC.

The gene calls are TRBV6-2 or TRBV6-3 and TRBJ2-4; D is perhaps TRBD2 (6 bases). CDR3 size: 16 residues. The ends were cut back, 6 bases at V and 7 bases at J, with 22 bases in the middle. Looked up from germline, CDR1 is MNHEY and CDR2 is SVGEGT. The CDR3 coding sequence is TGTGCCAGCAGCTTCCGGGCCAGGCGGGGAGGTAACATTCAGTACTTC. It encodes CASSFRARRGGNIQYF.

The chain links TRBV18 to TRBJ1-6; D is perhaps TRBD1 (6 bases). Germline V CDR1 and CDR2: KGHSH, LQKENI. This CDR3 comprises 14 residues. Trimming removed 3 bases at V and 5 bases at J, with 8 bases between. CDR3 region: CASSPGADNSPLHF. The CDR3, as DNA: TGTGCCAGCTCACCGGGGGCAGATAATTCACCCCTCCACTTT.

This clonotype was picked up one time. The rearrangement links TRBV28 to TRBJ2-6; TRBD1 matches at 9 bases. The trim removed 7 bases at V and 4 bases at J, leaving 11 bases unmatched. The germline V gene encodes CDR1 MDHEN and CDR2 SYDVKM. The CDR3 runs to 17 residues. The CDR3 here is CASNEPGTGQGANVLTF. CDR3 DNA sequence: TGTGCCAGCAACGAACCCGGGACAGGGCAAGGGGCCAACGTCCTGACTTTC. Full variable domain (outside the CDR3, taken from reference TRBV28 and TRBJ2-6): DVKVTQSSRYLVKRTGEKVFLECVQDMDHENMFWYRQDPGLGLRLIYFSYDVKMKEKGDIPEGYSVSREKKERFSLILESASTNQTSMYLCASNEPGTGQGANVLTFGAGSRLTVL.

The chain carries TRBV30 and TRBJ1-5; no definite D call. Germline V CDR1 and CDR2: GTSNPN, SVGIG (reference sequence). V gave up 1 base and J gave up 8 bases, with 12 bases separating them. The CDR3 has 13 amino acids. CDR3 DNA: TGTGCCTGGAGTGCCCCGACCTTTGAGCCCCAGCATTTT. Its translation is CAWSAPTFEPQHF.

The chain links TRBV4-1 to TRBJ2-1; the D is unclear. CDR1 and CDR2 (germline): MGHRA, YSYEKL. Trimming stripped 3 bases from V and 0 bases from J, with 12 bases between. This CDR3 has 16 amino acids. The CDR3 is CASSQALTSSYNEQFF. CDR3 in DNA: TGCGCCAGCAGCCAGGCGCTCACCAGCTCCTACAATGAGCAGTTCTTC.

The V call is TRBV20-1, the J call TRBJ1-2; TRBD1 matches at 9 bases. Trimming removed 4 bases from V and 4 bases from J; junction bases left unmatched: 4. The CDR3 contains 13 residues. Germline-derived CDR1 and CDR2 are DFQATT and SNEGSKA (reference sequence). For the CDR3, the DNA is TGCAGTGCTACAGACAGGGGGACCTATGGCTACACCTTC. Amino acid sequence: CSATDRGTYGYTF.

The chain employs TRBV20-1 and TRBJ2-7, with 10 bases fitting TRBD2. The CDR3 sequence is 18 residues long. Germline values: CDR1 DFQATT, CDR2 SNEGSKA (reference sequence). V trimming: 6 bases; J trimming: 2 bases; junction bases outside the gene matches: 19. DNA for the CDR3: TGCAGTGCCCAGCCCTTAGCGGGGGGACCACAAGTAACCTACGAGCAGTACTTC. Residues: CSAQPLAGGPQVTYEQYF.

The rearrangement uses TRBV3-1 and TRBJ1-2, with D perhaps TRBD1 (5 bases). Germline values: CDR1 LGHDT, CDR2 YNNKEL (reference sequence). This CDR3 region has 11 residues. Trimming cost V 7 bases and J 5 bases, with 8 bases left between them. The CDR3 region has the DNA TGTGCCAGCACCGGGGGTTATGGCTACACCTTC. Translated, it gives CASTGGYGYTF.